One sample yielded the 16 T cell receptor beta chains listed below, sequenced in a study of blood T cell repertoires in COVID-19. Assay: immunoSEQ multiplex PCR; the TCRdb copy retains only in-frame clones and omits some. This sample carries 250,000 to 300,000 clones, about 90% of them seen once, and the ten largest clones take just under 6.5%. The sequencing input was peripheral blood. These receptors were taken from a woman aged 45-65 years with COVID-19, enrolled during active disease.

The chain links TRBV2 to TRBJ1-2; maybe TRBD1 (6 bases). CDR1 SNHLY and CDR2 FYNNEI come from the germline V gene. This CDR3 is built from 11 residues. V lost 6 bases to trimming and J lost 11 bases, with 13 bases between them. The CDR3 loop reads CASSEGVGYTF. CDR3 DNA sequence: TGTGCCAGCAGCGAGGGGGTGGGTTACACCTTC.

The genes are TRBV4-3 and TRBJ2-7; 7 bases align to TRBD2. V trimming: 1 base; J trimming: 4 bases; junction bases outside the gene matches: 7. Germline V gene lookup returns CDR1 LGHNA and CDR2 YSLEER. The CDR3 is made up of 15 amino acids. The CDR3 DNA is TGCGCCAGCAGCCAAGCGGCGGGAGTAGGATACGAGCAGTACTTC. Translated: CASSQAAGVGYEQYF.

The rearrangement links TRBV19 to TRBJ1-5, with a possible D match to TRBD1 (5 bases). Trimming took off 4 bases at V and 0 bases at J, with 13 bases between the two ends. CDR1 and CDR2 (germline): LNHDA, SQIVND (reference sequence). This CDR3 region has 16 residues. The CDR3 loop reads CASSTGGGGSNQPQHF. The CDR3 DNA follows: TGTGCCAGTAGTACTGGGGGGGGTGGTAGCAATCAGCCCCAGCATTTT.

The rearrangement joins TRBV28 to TRBJ1-1; 8 bases are shared with TRBD1. This CDR3 is built from 14 residues. CDR1 is MDHEN, CDR2 SYDVKM, per germline. The V and J ends lost 7 bases and 9 bases, in that order; junction bases with no gene match: 13. The CDR3 spells CASMMDRVAYQAFF. The CDR3 DNA is TGTGCCAGCATGATGGACAGGGTGGCATATCAAGCTTTCTTT. The full variable domain, with the rest looked up from reference TRBV28 and TRBJ1-1, is DVKVTQSSRYLVKRTGEKVFLECVQDMDHENMFWYRQDPGLGLRLIYFSYDVKMKEKGDIPEGYSVSREKKERFSLILESASTNQTSMYLCASMMDRVAYQAFFGQGTRLTVV.

CDR3 sequence (DNA): TGTGCCAGTAGTATCCGGGGGATCACAGATACGCAGTATTTT. It is translated as CASSIRGITDTQYF. The chain uses TRBV19 and TRBJ2-3; D might be TRBD2 (6 bases). The CDR3 has 14 amino acids. V was trimmed by 3 bases and J by 2 bases, leaving 9 bases between them. The germline V gene has CDR1 LNHDA and CDR2 SQIVND (reference sequence).

The CDR3 reads CASSLRGQIAGNNYEQYF. CDR3 DNA: TGTGCCAGCAGTTTAAGGGGTCAAATAGCAGGTAATAACTACGAGCAGTACTTC. This chain connects TRBV28 to TRBJ2-7; tentatively, D is TRBD1 (5 bases). The CDR3 sequence is 18 residues long. CDR1 is MDHEN and CDR2 is SYDVKM in the germline V gene. V lost 2 bases and J 3 bases, leaving 23 bases between the germline ends. Filled out from reference TRBV28 and TRBJ2-7, the complete variable domain reads DVKVTQSSRYLVKRTGEKVFLECVQDMDHENMFWYRQDPGLGLRLIYFSYDVKMKEKGDIPEGYSVSREKKERFSLILESASTNQTSMYLCASSLRGQIAGNNYEQYFGPGTRLTVT.

This chain connects TRBV7-3 to TRBJ2-3, with 8 bases lining up with TRBD2. J gave up 2 bases and V 5 bases, and 9 bases lay outside the gene matches. The CDR3 is 16 residues long. Germline V CDR1 and CDR2: SGHTA, FQGTGA. The DNA of the CDR3 is TGTGCCAGCAGCCCTACTAGCGGAGGTGTCACAGATACGCAGTATTTT. Translated, it gives CASSPTSGGVTDTQYF. Filled out from reference TRBV7-3 and TRBJ2-3, the complete variable domain reads GAGVSQTPSNKVTEKGKYVELRCDPISGHTALYWYRQSLGQGPEFLIYFQGTGAADDSGLPNDRFFAVRPEGSVSTLKIQRTERGDSAVYLCASSPTSGGVTDTQYFGPGTRLTVL.

For the CDR3, the DNA is TGTGCCAGCAGTCTAAAGCCGGGACAGGGAACTACTAACTATGGCTACACCTTC. Encoded protein: CASSLKPGQGTTNYGYTF. The genes are TRBV6-6 and TRBJ1-2, with 9 bases matching TRBD1. Germline CDR1 is MNHNY and CDR2 is SVGAGI (reference sequence). With V trimmed by 5 bases and J by 0 bases, 13 bases remained unmatched. The CDR3 contains 18 residues.

This sequence joins TRBV9 and TRBJ1-1; D is possibly TRBD1 (5 bases). The germline CDR1 and CDR2 sequences are SGDLS and YYNGEE. V was shortened by 4 bases and J by 4 bases, with 14 bases between the two germline ends. The CDR3 covers 14 residues. In nucleotides, the CDR3 is TGTGCCAGCAGCACCCAACCCGGGGGCACTGAAGCTTTCTTT. It specifies CASSTQPGGTEAFF.

The chain carries TRBV19 and TRBJ1-1, with TRBD1 matching over 8 bases. The CDR3 spans 16 residues. The V gene's germline CDR1 is LNHDA and CDR2 SQIVND (reference sequence). With 5 bases clipped from V and 0 bases from J, the junction kept 8 bases outside the gene matches. The CDR3 sequence: CASSRDRRGVNTEAFF. DNA for the CDR3: TGTGCCAGTAGTCGGGACAGGAGGGGAGTGAACACTGAAGCTTTCTTT.

This clone was recorded once. This chain's CDR3 is CASSSGTSGSYEQFF. The CDR3, as DNA: TGTGCCAGCAGTTCAGGGACTAGCGGGAGCTATGAGCAGTTCTTC. The chain joins TRBV28 to TRBJ2-1, with TRBD2 identical over 14 bases. After removal of 4 bases from V and 8 bases from J, the junction contained 4 bases not matched to a gene. Germline assignment: CDR1 MDHEN and CDR2 SYDVKM. The CDR3 is 15 amino acids.

On this clone: Other DNA sequences within the sample encode an identical CDR3. CDR3 sequence (DNA): TGTGCCAGCTCACCTGTACAGGGGGTTGAGACCCAGTACTTC. It codes for CASSPVQGVETQYF. This chain links TRBV18 with TRBJ2-5; 8 nucleotides line up with TRBD1. The CDR3 contains 14 residues. Germline CDR1 KGHSH, CDR2 LQKENI. V lost 3 bases, J lost 5 bases, and 5 bases stayed unmatched.

The chain links TRBV7-9 to TRBJ2-5; TRBD2 might be the D (6 bases). CDR3 length: 16 residues. V was cut by 1 base and J by 1 base, with 13 bases left in between. Looked up from germline, CDR1 is SEHNR and CDR2 is FQNEAQ (reference sequence). The CDR3 spells CASSLVPSEFQETQYF. In nucleotides, the CDR3 is TGTGCCAGCAGCTTAGTCCCTAGCGAGTTCCAAGAGACCCAGTACTTC. Full variable domain (remainder filled in from reference TRBV7-9 and TRBJ2-5): DTGVSQNPRHKITKRGQNVTFRCDPISEHNRLYWYRQTLGQGPEFLTYFQNEAQLEKSRLLSDRFSAERPKGSFSTLEIQRTEQGDSAMYLCASSLVPSEFQETQYFGPGTRLLVL.

The J gene is TRBJ1-2, the V gene TRBV12-3 or TRBV12-4; 7 bases line up with TRBD1. V lost 7 bases to trimming and J lost 3 bases; unmatched junction nucleotides: 5. This CDR3 contains 13 residues. The CDR3 here is CASTITGDYGYTF. CDR3 coding DNA: TGTGCCAGCACCATAACAGGGGACTATGGCTACACCTTC.

V gene TRBV5-8 combines with J gene TRBJ2-7, with TRBD1 as a possible D gene (6 bases). V lost 4 bases, J lost 0 bases, and 11 bases lay in between. The CDR3 has 14 amino acids. Germline V CDR1 and CDR2: SGHTS, YDEGEE. The CDR3 spells CASSQTGLSYEQYF. The CDR3 nucleotides are TGTGCCAGCAGCCAGACAGGACTCTCCTACGAGCAGTACTTC. The variable domain in full, with the rest retrieved from reference TRBV5-8 and TRBJ2-7, is EAGVTQSPTHLIKTRGQQATLRCSPISGHTSVYWYQQALGLGLQFLLWYDEGEERNRGNFPPRFSGRQFPNYSSELNVNALELEDSALYLCASSQTGLSYEQYFGPGTRLTVT.

This clone was observed once. This chain connects TRBV19 to TRBJ2-1, with TRBD2 identical over 7 bases. The CDR3 contains 15 residues. The germline V gene has CDR1 LNHDA and CDR2 SQIVND (reference sequence). The ends lost 1 base at V and 7 bases at J; junction bases unmatched: 7. CDR3 protein: CASSIGFREANEQFF. The CDR3 nucleotides read TGTGCCAGTAGTATAGGGTTCCGGGAGGCTAATGAGCAGTTCTTC.